A selection of T cell receptor beta chains follows, all from one sample in a study of blood T cell repertoires in COVID-19. Profiled with immunoSEQ multiplex PCR; TCRdb holds only in-frame clones, not every one. The sample shows fewer than 300,000 clones, roughly 85% of them seen only once. The sequenced material came from peripheral blood. These receptors were collected from a woman between 65 and 79 years old with active or convalescent COVID-19. Each CDR3 is given with its conserved first and last residue. The D gene is left open where the match is weak. Not every row has a clone size; where given, it reads once, few, many or a size class.

TRBV10-3	-	TRBJ2-5	-	TGTGCCATCAGTGAGTTTCGCGGGATCAGCCAAGAGACCCAGTACTTC	CAISEFRGISQETQYF
TRBV30	once	TRBJ2-5	TRBD2	TGTGCCTGGGGCCGGACTAGCCGGCAAGAGACCCAGTACTTC	CAWGRTSRQETQYF
TRBV10-1	-	TRBJ1-5	TRBD1	TGCGCCAGCAGTGAGCGGGCGGGACAGGCTTACAATCAGCCCCAGCATTTT	CASSERAGQAYNQPQHF
TRBV27	-	TRBJ1-5	-	TGTGCCAGCAGTTGGACGGGGATTAGCAATCAGCCCCAGCATTTT	CASSWTGISNQPQHF
TRBV19	-	TRBJ2-7	-	TGTGCCAGTAGTGATGTAGGAGGGCCAAGAACCTACGAGCAGTACTTC	CASSDVGGPRTYEQYF
TRBV6-2/TRBV6-3	-	TRBJ1-5	-	TGTGCCAGCAGTAAACACGAAAATCAGCCCCAGCATTTT	CASSKHENQPQHF
TRBV18	-	TRBJ2-3	TRBD2	TGTGCCAGCTCACCACCGGGGGGGAGGAGCACAGATACGCAGTATTTT	CASSPPGGRSTDTQYF
TRBV19	-	TRBJ1-4	TRBD1	TGTGCCAGTAGTATAGCCAGGGGGCCTTCAGCTAATGAAAAACTGTTTTTT	CASSIARGPSANEKLFF
TRBV6-5	few	TRBJ2-4	-	TGTGCCAGCAGTAACAGGGATCTAGCCAAAAACATTCAGTACTTC	CASSNRDLAKNIQYF
TRBV20-1	-	TRBJ1-1	-	TGCAGTGCTAGTTTTAGGAACACTGAAGCTTTCTTT	CSASFRNTEAFF
TRBV5-1	-	TRBJ1-1	-	TGCGCCAGCAGCCCCTTGTATCCGCGTACTGAAGCTTTCTTT	CASSPLYPRTEAFF
TRBV5-1	-	TRBJ2-7	-	TGCGCCAGCAGCTTGACGGAGCCAGCCTACGAGCAGTACTTC	CASSLTEPAYEQYF
TRBV29-1	-	TRBJ2-3	-	TGCAGCGTTCTTACAGATACGCAGTATTTT	CSVLTDTQYF
TRBV18	few	TRBJ1-4	-	TGTGCCAGCTCACCAACGGACAGCTCTAGTGAAAAACTGTTTTTT	CASSPTDSSSEKLFF
TRBV5-1	-	TRBJ2-7	TRBD1	TGCGCCAGCGGGGACAGCTCCTACGAGCAGTACTTC	CASGDSSYEQYF
TRBV5-8	once	TRBJ2-7	TRBD1	TGTGCCAGCGCACCGAGGGACAGGGGGTTAAGCGAGCAGTACTTC	CASAPRDRGLSEQYF
TRBV12-3/TRBV12-4	-	TRBJ1-1	-	TGTGCCAGCAGGAGGGGGTTGGGAGCTTTCTTT	CASRRGLGAFF
TRBV7-2	-	TRBJ1-1	TRBD1	TGTGCCAGCAGTCGCTACCTCACCGGTGACAGGGTGGACACTGAAGCTTTCTTT	CASSRYLTGDRVDTEAFF
TRBV6-6	-	TRBJ1-2	TRBD1	TGTGCCAGCAGTTACTCCGGGACAGGGACCTATGGCTACACCTTC	CASSYSGTGTYGYTF
TRBV11-2	-	TRBJ2-7	TRBD2	TGTGCCAGCAGACCCCCCGGACTAGCGGCATCCTACGAGCAGTACTTC	CASRPPGLAASYEQYF
TRBV24-1	-	TRBJ2-7	TRBD2	TGTGCCACCAGTGATAGCAGCGGGAGTGGAGGCGAGCAGTACTTC	CATSDSSGSGGEQYF
TRBV27	-	TRBJ1-5	-	TGTGCCAGCAGTTTAACTTTTTATCAGCCCCAGCATTTT	CASSLTFYQPQHF
TRBV3-1/TRBV3-2	-	TRBJ2-1	TRBD2	TGTGCCAGCAGCCAAGGGACTAGCGGCACCGGGAATGAGCAGTTCTTC	CASSQGTSGTGNEQFF
TRBV21-1	once	TRBJ2-1	-	TGTGCCAGCAGCAAAAGTAACAGGGGAAATGAGCAGTTCTTC	CASSKSNRGNEQFF
TRBV5-1	once	TRBJ1-4	-	TGCGCCAGCAGCCCAGGACAGAGGAATGAAAAACTGTTTTTT	CASSPGQRNEKLFF
TRBV7-2	few	TRBJ1-6	-	TGTGCCAGCAGACCAGTGGGGCAGATCGGCTCACCCCTCCACTTT	CASRPVGQIGSPLHF
TRBV7-2	-	TRBJ2-5	TRBD2	TGTGCCAGCAGCTTAAGTCTAGCGGGGGGCGGGGAGACCCAGTACTTC	CASSLSLAGGGETQYF
TRBV19	few	TRBJ1-5	-	TGTGCCAGTAGTATTCGGGGGGCCCAACAGCCCCAGCATTTT	CASSIRGAQQPQHF
TRBV24-1	-	TRBJ2-5	-	TGTGCCACCTCCCGGACTGCTGAAGAGACCCAGTACTTC	CATSRTAEETQYF
TRBV29-1	once	TRBJ2-3	TRBD2	TGCAGCGTGTGGACTAGTGGCACAGATACGCAGTATTTT	CSVWTSGTDTQYF
TRBV4-2	-	TRBJ1-1	-	TGTGCCAGCAGCCAAGGGCAGGGGATATACGCTTTCTTT	CASSQGQGIYAFF
TRBV30	-	TRBJ1-6	-	TGTGCCTGGAGGTCCTTATCTGGGACTATGCATTCACCCCTCCACTTT	CAWRSLSGTMHSPLHF
TRBV11-2	-	TRBJ1-2	TRBD1	TGTGCCAGCAGCCTAACAACAGGGGGCGTCGGTGGCTACACCTTC	CASSLTTGGVGGYTF
TRBV7-9	-	TRBJ1-5	-	TGTGCCAGCAGTCCTCAGGCGGGGGGGACGAGCAATCAGCCCCAGCATTTT	CASSPQAGGTSNQPQHF
TRBV6-6	-	TRBJ1-5	-	TGTGCCAGCGGTGGGGCTAATCAGCCCCAGCATTTT	CASGGANQPQHF
TRBV15	-	TRBJ2-5	-	TGTGCCACCACCGAGCTGGGGGAGGTGGGAGAGACCCAGTACTTC	CATTELGEVGETQYF
TRBV6-5	once	TRBJ2-5	-	TGTGCCAGCAGAAGGTTGTTAGCCCGTAGGGAGACCCAGTACTTC	CASRRLLARRETQYF
TRBV6-5	-	TRBJ2-7	TRBD1	TGTGCCAGCAGTTACTCGGGGACAGGGGCGGACTACGAGCAGTACTTC	CASSYSGTGADYEQYF
TRBV11-3	-	TRBJ2-1	-	TGTGCCAGCAGCTCCCCAATATCAGACAATGAGCAGTTCTTC	CASSSPISDNEQFF
TRBV10-3	-	TRBJ1-2	-	TGTGCCATCAGTGAGTCGGGCGATCTATATGGCTACACCTTC	CAISESGDLYGYTF
TRBV11-2	-	TRBJ1-6	-	TGTGCCAGCAGCTTAATGGGAGGCTATAATTCACCCCTCCACTTT	CASSLMGGYNSPLHF
TRBV18	-	TRBJ2-7	-	TGTGCCAGCTCACCACAAGGGGTTTCCGGCGAGCAGTACTTC	CASSPQGVSGEQYF
TRBV6-6	many	TRBJ1-2	-	TGTGCCAGCACCGCACAGGGACCAAACTATGGCTACACCTTC	CASTAQGPNYGYTF
TRBV5-1	-	TRBJ2-5	TRBD2	TGCGCCAGCAGCTTGGATACTAGCGGGAGGGGTCAAGAGACCCAGTACTTC	CASSLDTSGRGQETQYF
TRBV27	-	TRBJ2-1	-	TGTGCCAGCAGTTTATCACGGGGTGAGCAGTTCTTC	CASSLSRGEQFF